The source of this T cell receptor (beta chain) is a study of cytomegalovirus exposure and HLA in healthy donors. Study context: It was reported in a later analysis that the same platform had been used for the 120 validation repertoires as for the roughly 710 first-cohort repertoires. Study results and limitations: The finding came from a later analysis; first-cohort TCR clusters tended to co-occur in the approximately 120 validation repertoires.

On this clone: Its antigen is not identified.

The germline V gene encodes CDR1 ENHRY and CDR2 SYGVKD. V was clipped by 6 bases and J by 3 bases; unmatched bases: 7. This CDR3 is built from 15 residues. Using immunoSEQ multiplex PCR, the repertoire was profiled, and TCRdb retains in-frame clones only, with some absent. The sample lists 98,000 or so clones, about 85% seen once, with 3% in the top ten. Sequencing was performed on PBMCs. The V call is TRBV10-3, the J call TRBJ2-3; TRBD1 matches at 9 bases. The TCR sequence derives from a woman aged 18-29 years in good health and CMV-seronegative. CDR3 protein: CAIRAGQGMTDTQYF. CDR3 nucleotide sequence: TGTGCCATCAGGGCGGGACAGGGTATGACAGATACGCAGTATTTT.